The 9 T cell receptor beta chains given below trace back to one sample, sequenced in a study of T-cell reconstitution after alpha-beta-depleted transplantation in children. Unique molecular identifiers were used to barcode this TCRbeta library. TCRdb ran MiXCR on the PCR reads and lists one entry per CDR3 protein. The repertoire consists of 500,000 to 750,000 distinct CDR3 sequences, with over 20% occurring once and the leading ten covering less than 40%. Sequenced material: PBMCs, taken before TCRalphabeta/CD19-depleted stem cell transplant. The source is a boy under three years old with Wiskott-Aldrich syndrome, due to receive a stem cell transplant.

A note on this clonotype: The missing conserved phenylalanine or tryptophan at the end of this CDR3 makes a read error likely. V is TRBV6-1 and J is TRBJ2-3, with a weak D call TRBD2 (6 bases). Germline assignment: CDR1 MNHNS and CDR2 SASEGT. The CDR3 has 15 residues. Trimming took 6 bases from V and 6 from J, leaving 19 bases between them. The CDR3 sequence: CASSGRDSSTDTQYI. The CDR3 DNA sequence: TGTGCCAGCAGCGGACGGGACTCTTCCACTGATACGCAGTATATT.

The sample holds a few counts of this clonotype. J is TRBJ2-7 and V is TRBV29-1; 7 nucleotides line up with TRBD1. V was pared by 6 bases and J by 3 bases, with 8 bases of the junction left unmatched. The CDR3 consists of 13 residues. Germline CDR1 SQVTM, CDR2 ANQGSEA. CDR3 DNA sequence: TGCAGCGTCAAGAGGGGGCTGGGCTACGAGCAGTACTTC. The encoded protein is CSVKRGLGYEQYF.

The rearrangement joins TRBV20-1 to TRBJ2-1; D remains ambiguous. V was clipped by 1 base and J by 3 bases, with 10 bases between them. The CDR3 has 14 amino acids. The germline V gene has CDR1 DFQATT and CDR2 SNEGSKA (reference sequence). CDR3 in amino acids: CSARARQRYNEQFF. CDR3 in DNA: TGCAGTGCTAGAGCCCGTCAGCGCTACAATGAGCAGTTCTTC.

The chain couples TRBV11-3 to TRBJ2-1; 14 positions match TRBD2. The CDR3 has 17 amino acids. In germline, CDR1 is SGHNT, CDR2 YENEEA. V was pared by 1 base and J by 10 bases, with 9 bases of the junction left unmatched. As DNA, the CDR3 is TGTGCCAGCAGCTTAGGTGGGGGACTAGCGGGAGCTAAGGAGCAGTTCTTC. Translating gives CASSLGGGLAGAKEQFF.

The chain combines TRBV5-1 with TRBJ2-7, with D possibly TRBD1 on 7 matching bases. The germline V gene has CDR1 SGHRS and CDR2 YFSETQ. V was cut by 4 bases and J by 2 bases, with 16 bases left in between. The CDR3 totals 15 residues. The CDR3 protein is CASSDRDSGAYEQYF. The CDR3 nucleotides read TGCGCCAGCAGCGACAGGGACTCCGGGGCCTACGAGCAGTACTTC.

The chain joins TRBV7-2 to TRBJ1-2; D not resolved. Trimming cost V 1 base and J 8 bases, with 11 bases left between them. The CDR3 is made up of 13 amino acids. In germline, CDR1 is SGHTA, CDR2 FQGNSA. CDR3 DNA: TGTGCCAGCAGCTTAGATGCGGGGAGCGGCTACACCTTC. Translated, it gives CASSLDAGSGYTF.

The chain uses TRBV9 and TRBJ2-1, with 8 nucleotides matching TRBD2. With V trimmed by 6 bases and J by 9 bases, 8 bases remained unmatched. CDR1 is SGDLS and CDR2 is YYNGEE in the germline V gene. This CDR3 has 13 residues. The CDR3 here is CASNERGQGEQFF. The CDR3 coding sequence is TGTGCCAGCAACGAGCGGGGGCAAGGTGAGCAGTTCTTC.

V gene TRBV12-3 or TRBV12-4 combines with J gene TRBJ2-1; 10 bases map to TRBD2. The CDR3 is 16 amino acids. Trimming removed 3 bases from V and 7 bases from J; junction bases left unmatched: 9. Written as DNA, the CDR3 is TGTGCCAGCAGTTTGGGGAGACTAGCGGGTTTAAATGAGCAGTTCTTC. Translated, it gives CASSLGRLAGLNEQFF.

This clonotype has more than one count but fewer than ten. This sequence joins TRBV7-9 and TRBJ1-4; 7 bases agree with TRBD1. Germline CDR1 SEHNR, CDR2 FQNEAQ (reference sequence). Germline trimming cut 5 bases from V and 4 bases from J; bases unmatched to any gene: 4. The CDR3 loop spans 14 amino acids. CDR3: CASSPGQINEKLFF. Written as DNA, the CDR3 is TGTGCCAGCAGCCCGGGACAGATTAATGAAAAACTGTTTTTT.